The 23 T cell receptor beta chains below were found in one sample sequenced in a study of T cell responses to AZD1222 COVID-19 vaccine. Clones were sequenced by immunoSEQ multiplex PCR, and TCRdb holds only the in-frame ones, with some missing. The sample includes about 140,000 clones. Sequenced sample: peripheral blood. All receptors come from an adult in good health.

The J gene is TRBJ1-1, the V gene TRBV28, with TRBD1 identical over 7 bases. CDR1 and CDR2 from the germline V gene are MDHEN and SYDVKM. V dropped 5 bases and J dropped 3; count of bases not matched to a gene: 6. This CDR3 is built from 14 residues. The CDR3 DNA sequence: TGTGCCAGCAGTGCCCCCGGGACAGACACTGAAGCTTTCTTT. Its protein product is CASSAPGTDTEAFF.

V usage is TRBV5-1 and J usage is TRBJ2-3; D possibly corresponds to TRBD1 (5 bases). Per the germline V gene, CDR1 is SGHRS and CDR2 is YFSETQ. V was shortened by 4 bases and J by 0 bases, with 12 bases between the two germline ends. The CDR3 is 15 amino acids. CDR3 sequence: CASSPTGQSTDTQYF. CDR3 sequence (DNA): TGCGCCAGCAGCCCAACAGGTCAGAGCACAGATACGCAGTATTTT.

The chain couples TRBV5-1 to TRBJ2-7, with TRBD1 as a possible D gene (5 bases). V was shortened by 1 base and J by 6 bases, with 14 bases between the two germline ends. Germline values: CDR1 SGHRS, CDR2 YFSETQ. The CDR3 loop spans 14 amino acids. As DNA, the CDR3 is TGCGCCAGCAGCTTGATTGGCAGGGAAGGCGAGCAGTACTTC. Its translation is CASSLIGREGEQYF.

In DNA, the CDR3 is TGTGCCAGCGGTCATGCGTCGAACGAGCAGTACTTC. Translated: CASGHASNEQYF. The V gene is TRBV7-8, the J gene TRBJ2-7; no clear D gene. The CDR3 sequence is 12 residues long. Germline V gene sequence: CDR1 SGHVS, CDR2 FQNEAQ. V shed 8 bases and J shed 5 bases, with 13 bases lying between them. Full variable domain (rest looked up from reference TRBV7-8 and TRBJ2-7): GAGVSQSPRYKVAKRGQDVALRCDPISGHVSLFWYQQALGQGPEFLTYFQNEAQLDKSGLPSDRFFAERPEGSVSTLKIQRTQQEDSAVYLCASGHASNEQYFGPGTRLTVT.

This rearrangement joins TRBV3-1 (or the pseudogene TRBV3-2) to TRBJ1-1; D is undetermined. The germline V and J ends were trimmed by 4 bases and 2 bases, with 14 bases remaining between them. CDR3 length: 15 amino acids. The germline V gene encodes CDR1 LGHDT and CDR2 YNNKEL (reference sequence). CDR3 in DNA: TGTGCCAGCAGCCCCGTAATTGATGGAAACACTGAAGCTTTCTTT. The encoded protein is CASSPVIDGNTEAFF.

The V and J genes are TRBV4-2 and TRBJ1-6, with D possibly TRBD1 on 5 matching bases. This CDR3 is 15 amino acids long. V was cut by 4 bases and J by 7 bases, with 14 bases left in between. Germline V gene sequence: CDR1 LGHNA, CDR2 YNFKEQ. This chain's CDR3 is CASSPDGGGNSPLHF. For the CDR3, the DNA is TGTGCCAGCAGCCCCGATGGGGGGGGGAATTCACCCCTCCACTTT.

J is TRBJ1-3 and V is TRBV5-1; D unclear. This CDR3 spans 16 amino acids. V lost 3 bases and J lost 8, with 21 bases in between. Germline CDR1 and CDR2: SGHRS and YFSETQ. This CDR3 is CASSSQAGMAADTIYF. CDR3 DNA: TGCGCCAGCAGCTCTCAAGCTGGGATGGCCGCGGACACCATATATTTT.

This chain joins TRBV5-1 and TRBJ2-7, with D tentatively TRBD1 (6 bases). V shed 7 bases and J shed 2 bases, with 16 bases lying between them. Per the germline V gene, CDR1 is SGHRS and CDR2 is YFSETQ. This CDR3 has 14 residues. This chain's CDR3 is CASGEPGQTYEQYF. The CDR3 DNA reads TGCGCCAGCGGAGAACCTGGACAGACCTACGAGCAGTACTTC.

The V gene is TRBV27, the J gene TRBJ2-7; the D gene is possibly TRBD1 (5 bases). Germline CDR1 MNHEY, CDR2 SMNVEV (reference sequence). CDR3 size: 16 residues. V lost 3 bases, J lost 4 bases, and 19 bases lay in between. The CDR3 DNA follows: TGTGCCAGCAGTTTGAGATCAGGGATGGTACAATACGAGCAGTACTTC. As protein: CASSLRSGMVQYEQYF.

The rearrangement joins TRBV2 to TRBJ2-2; D not certain. V lost 2 bases, J lost 2 bases, and 9 bases lay in between. The germline V gene encodes CDR1 SNHLY and CDR2 FYNNEI. This CDR3 spans 15 amino acids. CDR3 sequence reads: CASSESVRNTGELFF. CDR3 bases: TGTGCCAGCAGTGAATCAGTCAGAAACACCGGGGAGCTGTTTTTT.

The rearrangement uses TRBV7-8 and TRBJ1-3; 7 nucleotides align to TRBD1. The CDR3 loop spans 16 amino acids. Unmatched junction bases numbered 10, after V lost 4 bases and J lost 4 bases. Germline CDR1 reads SGHVS; CDR2 reads FQNEAQ. DNA of the CDR3: TGTGCCAGCAGCTCCCAACAGACAGGGACAGGAAACACCATATATTTT. Translating it yields CASSSQQTGTGNTIYF.

V gene TRBV2 combines with J gene TRBJ1-2; D unresolved. The V and J ends lost 6 bases and 1 base respectively, with 9 bases between them. This CDR3 region has 13 residues. In germline, CDR1 is SNHLY, CDR2 FYNNEI. The CDR3 loop is CASSAIGNYGYTF. The CDR3 coding sequence is TGTGCCAGCAGCGCTATCGGTAACTATGGCTACACCTTC.

The rearrangement uses TRBV19 and TRBJ1-1; 9 nucleotides match TRBD1. J was trimmed by 3 bases and V by 6 bases; bases with no gene match: 11. Looked up from germline, CDR1 is LNHDA and CDR2 is SQIVND (reference sequence). This CDR3 is built from 16 residues. CDR3 sequence reads: CASRKRGTGNHTEAFF. The CDR3, as DNA: TGTGCCAGTAGAAAAAGGGGGACAGGGAACCACACTGAAGCTTTCTTT.

The chain links TRBV19 to TRBJ1-4; 9 bases align to TRBD1. The CDR3 runs to 15 residues. Germline V CDR1 and CDR2: LNHDA, SQIVND (reference sequence). Losses at the gene ends were 3 bases for V and 7 bases for J; bases not matched to a gene: 6. The CDR3 nucleotides read TGTGCCAGTAGTATTCCTGGGACAGGGATTGAAAAACTGTTTTTT. Its protein product is CASSIPGTGIEKLFF.

The V and J genes are TRBV11-3 and TRBJ1-2; D remains ambiguous. The V and J ends lost 1 base and 7 bases respectively, with 19 bases between them. This CDR3 region has 16 residues. CDR1 is SGHNT, CDR2 YENEEA, per germline. CDR3 nucleotide sequence: TGTGCCAGCAGCTTAGGCGGGCCGGCGGACCTTAGTGGCTACACCTTC. Translated, it gives CASSLGGPADLSGYTF.

The V call is TRBV5-1, the J call TRBJ2-7, with 16 nucleotides matching TRBD2. The CDR3 covers 15 residues. With V trimmed by 3 bases and J by 6 bases, 3 bases remained unmatched. Per the germline V gene, CDR1 is SGHRS and CDR2 is YFSETQ. CDR3 bases: TGCGCCAGCAGCTCGGGACTAGCGGGGGGGTTCGAGCAGTACTTC. It specifies CASSSGLAGGFEQYF.

The chain couples TRBV10-3 to TRBJ1-2; no reliable D call. The CDR3 totals 13 residues. The V gene lost 4 bases and the J gene lost 5 bases, with 11 bases spanning the gap. The germline V gene has CDR1 ENHRY and CDR2 SYGVKD. CDR3 coding DNA: TGTGCCATCAGTGTGGAGATGCGTTATGGCTACACCTTC. Amino acid sequence: CAISVEMRYGYTF.

The genes are TRBV5-6 and TRBJ2-7; D possibly matches TRBD1 or TRBD2 (5 bases each). This CDR3 has 16 residues. CDR1 is SGHDT, CDR2 YYEEEE, per germline. The V end was cut by 1 base, the J end by 2 bases, with 16 bases between. The CDR3 DNA sequence: TGTGCCAGCAGCTTGAGATACGGGGCGGCCCCCTACGAGCAGTACTTC. This gives the protein CASSLRYGAAPYEQYF.

Note on this clone: A junction end diverges from the germline sequence, so it may reflect a read error. This same CDR3 is encoded by further DNA sequences in the sample. This chain joins TRBV19 and TRBJ1-2, with D unclear. Per germline, CDR1 LNHDA and CDR2 SQIVND (reference sequence). The CDR3 runs 15 residues. CDR3 sequence reads: CASSMVGDTNYGYTF. CDR3 nucleotide sequence: TGTGCCAGTAGTATGGTGGGAGATACGAACTATGGCTACACCTTT.

This chain connects TRBV7-2 to TRBJ1-3; tentatively, D is TRBD1 (6 bases). This CDR3 region has 16 residues. The V gene's germline CDR1 is SGHTA and CDR2 FQGNSA. V was shortened by 5 bases and J by 5 bases, with 19 bases between the two germline ends. CDR3 sequence (DNA): TGTGCCAGCAGCCCGAGTAGGGGGGGCTGGCGAAACACCATATATTTT. It yields the protein CASSPSRGGWRNTIYF.

V gene TRBV6-5 combines with J gene TRBJ1-4; possible D gene TRBD1, 5 bases. This CDR3 is built from 16 residues. With 4 bases removed from V and 5 bases from J, the gap between germline ends came to 17 bases. Germline CDR1 reads MNHEY; CDR2 reads SVGAGI. This CDR3 reads CASSLGTGPGNEKLFF. CDR3 DNA: TGTGCCAGCAGTTTGGGGACCGGACCCGGGAATGAAAAACTGTTTTTT.

The V gene is TRBV7-6, the J gene TRBJ2-1; TRBD1 might be the D (5 bases). This CDR3 is built from 17 residues. The germline gives CDR1 SGHVS, CDR2 FNYEAQ. V was shortened by 3 bases and J by 1 base, with 16 bases between the two germline ends. This CDR3 is CASSLGPLASSYNEQFF. The CDR3 region has the DNA TGTGCCAGCAGCTTGGGGCCCCTCGCGTCGTCCTACAATGAGCAGTTCTTC.

The rearrangement links TRBV5-1 to TRBJ2-7; D tentatively fits TRBD1 or TRBD2 (6 bases each). Trimming left V 4 bases short and J 4 bases short, with 18 bases between. The CDR3 totals 15 residues. Germline CDR1 and CDR2: SGHRS and YFSETQ. Written as DNA, the CDR3 is TGCGCCAGCAGCCCGCTCGGGGGCGCGGGGTACGAGCAGTACTTC. This gives the protein CASSPLGGAGYEQYF.